This TCR beta chain is from a study of CD4 and CD8 cells across lung adenocarcinoma regions. Donors had localized lung adenocarcinoma, a non-small cell lung cancer. TCRdb analysed the PCR reads with MiXCR anew, one entry per CDR3 protein. The top ten clones hold 45% to 60% of a sample with about 25,000 distinct CDR3 sequences, 40% to 50% of them seen once. V was pared by 4 bases and J by 5 bases, with 13 bases of the junction left unmatched. CDR1 and CDR2 (germline): SGHVS, FNYEAQ. This CDR3 spans 17 amino acids. The specimen sequenced was CD8+ T cells from the center of a lung tumor. The clonotype was recovered from a male donor with lung adenocarcinoma. The CD4 and CD8 labels of this study may be unreliable. This rearrangement joins TRBV7-6 to TRBJ2-3, with 9 bases identical to TRBD1. The chain's CDR3 is CASSSQSGTGRQDTQYF. Written as DNA, the CDR3 is TGTGCCAGCAGCTCTCAGTCCGGGACAGGGAGGCAAGATACGCAGTATTTT.